This T cell receptor (beta chain) emerged from a study of T cell responses to AZD1222 COVID-19 vaccine. From germline, CDR1 is MGHRA and CDR2 YSYEKL. V lost 4 bases and J lost 4; bases outside the gene matches: 10. This CDR3 has 15 amino acids. Study-level results: There were mostly white British donors and more females than males, and clonal diversity was possibly underestimated. In all cases, repertoires were sampled only after the peak T cell response. Spike as a whole was targeted by vaccine-associated CD4 TCRs, dominant at 160-218 and 743-854. Following two doses of AZD1222, Spike-specific TCR breadth and depth rose.

A word on this clone: Its antigen is unidentified.

The table came from immunoSEQ multiplex PCR; TCRdb's copy has only in-frame clones and leaves some out. The data contain 110,000 to 150,000 clones, 85% to 95% of them singletons. The chain joins TRBV4-1 to TRBJ2-7; 7 nucleotides match TRBD1. This sequence was found in an adult who had recovered from COVID-19. Material: peripheral blood, obtained after recovery from COVID-19. CDR3: CASSLIQGERYEQYF. As DNA, the CDR3 is TGCGCCAGCAGCCTAATCCAGGGGGAGCGGTACGAGCAGTACTTC.